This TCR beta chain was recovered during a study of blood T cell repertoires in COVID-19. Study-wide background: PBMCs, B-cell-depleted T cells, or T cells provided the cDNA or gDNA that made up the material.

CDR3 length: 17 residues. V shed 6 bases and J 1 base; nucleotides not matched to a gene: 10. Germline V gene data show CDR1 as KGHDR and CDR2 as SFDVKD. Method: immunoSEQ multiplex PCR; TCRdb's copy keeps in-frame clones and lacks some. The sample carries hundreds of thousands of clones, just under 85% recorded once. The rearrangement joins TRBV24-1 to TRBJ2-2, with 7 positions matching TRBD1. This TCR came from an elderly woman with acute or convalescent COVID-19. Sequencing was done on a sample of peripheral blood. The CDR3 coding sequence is TGTGCCACCAGTCCTCCACTGGGACAGCTGAACACCGGGGAGCTGTTTTTT. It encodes CATSPPLGQLNTGELFF.